This T cell receptor beta chain was captured in a study of Tregs in tolerant kidney transplant recipients. General study points: In tolerant patients, donor-specific Tregs outgrew total Tregs, suggesting antigen-driven expansion. Tregs expanded with activated donor B cells seemed most donor-specific.

CD4+CD25+CD127- Tregs, CD4+CD25- non-Tregs, CD4 and CD8 cells were sorted. Trimming took off 0 bases at V and 4 bases at J, with 11 bases between the two ends. This CDR3 has 14 amino acids. The germline V gene has CDR1 SGHNT and CDR2 YYREEE (reference sequence). Remarks on this clone: The antigen remains unidentified.

Some clones are missing from TCRdb's copy, which holds only in-frame ones; the method was immunoSEQ multiplex PCR. The sample includes tens of thousands of clones, roughly 98% of them seen just once. Sequencing used CD4+ T cells from blood, obtained before the transplant. This receptor was identified in a human donor who received a combined kidney and bone marrow transplant. J is TRBJ2-7 and V is TRBV5-4; the D gene is possibly TRBD2 (6 bases). The CDR3 region is CASSLVVGGYEQYF. DNA for the CDR3: TGTGCCAGCAGCTTGGTGGTCGGGGGATACGAGCAGTACTTC. Looking up the rest from reference TRBV5-4 and TRBJ2-7 gives the full variable domain: ETGVTQSPTHLIKTRGQQVTLRCSSQSGHNTVSWYQQALGQGPQFIFQYYREEENGRGNFPPRFSGLQFPNYSSELNVNALELDDSALYLCASSLVVGGYEQYFGPGTRLTVT.